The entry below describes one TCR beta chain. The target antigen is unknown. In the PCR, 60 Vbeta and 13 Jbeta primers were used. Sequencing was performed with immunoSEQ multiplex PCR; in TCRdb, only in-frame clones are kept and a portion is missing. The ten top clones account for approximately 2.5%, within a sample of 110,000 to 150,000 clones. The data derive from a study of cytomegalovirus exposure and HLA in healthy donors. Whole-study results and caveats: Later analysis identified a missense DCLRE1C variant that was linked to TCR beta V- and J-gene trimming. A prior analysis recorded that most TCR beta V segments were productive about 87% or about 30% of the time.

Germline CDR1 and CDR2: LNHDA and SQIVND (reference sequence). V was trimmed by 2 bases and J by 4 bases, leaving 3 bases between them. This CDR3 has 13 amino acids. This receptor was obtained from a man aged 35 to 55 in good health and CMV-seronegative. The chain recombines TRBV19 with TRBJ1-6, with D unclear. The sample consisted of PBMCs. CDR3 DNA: TGTGCCAGTAGTATACTTTATAATTCACCCCTCCACTTT. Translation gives CASSILYNSPLHF.